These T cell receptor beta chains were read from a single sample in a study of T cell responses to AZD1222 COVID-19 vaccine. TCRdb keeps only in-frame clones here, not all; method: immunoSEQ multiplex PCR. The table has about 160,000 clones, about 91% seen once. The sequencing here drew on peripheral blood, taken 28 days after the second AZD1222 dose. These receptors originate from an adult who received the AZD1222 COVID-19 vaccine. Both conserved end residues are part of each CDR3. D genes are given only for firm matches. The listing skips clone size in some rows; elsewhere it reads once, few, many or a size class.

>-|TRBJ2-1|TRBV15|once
CATSEGGGGDREEQFF
TGTGCCACCAGCGAGGGGGGCGGGGGCGACCGGGAGGAGCAGTTCTTC
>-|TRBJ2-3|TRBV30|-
CACPLGSTPSTDTQYF
TGTGCCTGCCCACTGGGGAGTACTCCGTCCACAGATACGCAGTATTTT
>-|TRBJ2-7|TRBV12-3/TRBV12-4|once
CASSSTVYEQYF
TGTGCCAGCAGTTCTACCGTTTACGAGCAGTACTTC
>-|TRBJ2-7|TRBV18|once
CASSPIEGINNEQYF
TGTGCCAGCTCACCAATCGAGGGGATTAATAATGAGCAGTACTTC
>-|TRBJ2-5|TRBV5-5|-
CASSRYFQETQYF
TGTGCCAGCAGCCGCTACTTTCAAGAGACCCAGTACTTC
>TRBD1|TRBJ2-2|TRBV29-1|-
CSVEKTGGTGELFF
TGCAGCGTTGAAAAGACAGGGGGCACCGGGGAGCTGTTTTTT
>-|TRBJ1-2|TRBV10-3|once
CAISVRGEGYGYTF
TGTGCCATCAGTGTCCGGGGGGAGGGCTATGGCTACACCTTC
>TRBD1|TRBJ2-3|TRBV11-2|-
CASSPWDRPDTQYF
TGTGCCAGCAGCCCCTGGGACAGACCAGATACGCAGTATTTT
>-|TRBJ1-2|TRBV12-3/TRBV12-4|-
CASSLGWGYTF
TGTGCCAGCAGTTTGGGATGGGGCTACACCTTC
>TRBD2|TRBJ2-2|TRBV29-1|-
CSVRGVNTGELFF
TGCAGCGTTCGGGGGGTGAACACCGGGGAGCTGTTTTTT
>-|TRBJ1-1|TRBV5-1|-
CASSFGQFFEAFF
TGCGCCAGCAGCTTTGGACAGTTCTTCGAAGCTTTCTTT
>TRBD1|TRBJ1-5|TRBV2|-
CASSGQGANQPQHF
TGTGCCAGCAGTGGGCAGGGGGCGAATCAGCCCCAGCATTTT
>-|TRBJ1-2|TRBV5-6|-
CASSPTGTMAYTF
TGTGCCAGCAGCCCTACAGGAACTATGGCCTACACCTTC
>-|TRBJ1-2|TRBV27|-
CASSLRSGAYGYTF
TGTGCCAGCAGTTTAAGATCAGGGGCCTATGGCTACACCTTC
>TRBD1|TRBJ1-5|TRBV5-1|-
CASSPGQGEPQHF
TGCGCCAGCAGCCCCGGACAGGGTGAGCCCCAGCATTTT
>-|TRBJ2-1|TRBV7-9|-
CASSLQDGAAEQFF
TGTGCCAGCAGCTTACAGGACGGGGCCGCTGAGCAGTTCTTC
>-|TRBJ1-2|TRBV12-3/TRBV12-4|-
CASSLWGGYGYTF
TGTGCCAGCAGTTTGTGGGGAGGCTATGGCTACACCTTC
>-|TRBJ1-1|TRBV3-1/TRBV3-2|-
CASSPNDPGQLNTEAFF
TGTGCCAGCAGCCCCAACGACCCAGGACAGCTGAACACTGAAGCTTTCTTT
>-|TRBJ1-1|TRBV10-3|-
CAISDREDTEAFF
TGTGCCATCAGTGACAGGGAGGACACTGAAGCTTTCTTT
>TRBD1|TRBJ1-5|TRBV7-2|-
CASSRDRDQPQHF
TGTGCCAGCAGTCGGGACAGGGACCAGCCCCAGCATTTT
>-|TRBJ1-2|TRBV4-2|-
CASSQKPGGAYYGYTF
TGTGCCAGCAGCCAAAAGCCTGGGGGGGCCTACTATGGCTACACCTTC
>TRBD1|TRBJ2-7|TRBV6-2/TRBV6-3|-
CASSVGQGVSYEQYF
TGTGCCAGCAGTGTTGGACAGGGGGTATCCTACGAGCAGTACTTC
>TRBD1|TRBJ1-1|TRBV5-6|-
CASSIQGWAEAFF
TGTGCCAGCAGCATACAGGGGTGGGCTGAAGCTTTCTTT
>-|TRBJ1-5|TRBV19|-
CASTLRGLGRSNQPQHF
TGTGCCAGTACCTTAAGAGGGTTGGGGAGGAGCAATCAGCCCCAGCATTTT
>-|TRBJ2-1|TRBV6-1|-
CASSERPRGSSYNEQFF
TGTGCCAGCAGTGAACGACCACGGGGGAGCTCCTACAATGAGCAGTTCTTC
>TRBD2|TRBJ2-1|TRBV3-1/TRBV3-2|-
CASSLLAGSKFF
TGTGCCAGCAGCCTACTAGCGGGCTCGAAGTTCTTC
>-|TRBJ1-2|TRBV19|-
CASSTRTVGGYTF
TGTGCCAGTAGCACACGGACAGTTGGCGGCTACACCTTC
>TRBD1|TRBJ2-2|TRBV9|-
CASSPRPGGRTGELFF
TGTGCCAGCAGCCCAAGGCCAGGGGGCCGCACCGGGGAGCTGTTTTTT
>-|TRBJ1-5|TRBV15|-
CATSRGRSQPQHF
TGTGCCACCAGCAGAGGCAGGAGTCAGCCCCAGCATTTT
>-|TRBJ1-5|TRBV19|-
CASSTARGSNQPQHF
TGTGCCAGTAGCACCGCCAGGGGTTCCAATCAGCCCCAGCATTTT
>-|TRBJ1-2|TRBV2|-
CASRSAYYGYTF
TGTGCCAGCAGGTCAGCCTACTATGGCTACACCTTC
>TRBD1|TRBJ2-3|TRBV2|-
CASDRATRDTQYF
TGTGCCAGCGACAGGGCAACGAGGGATACGCAGTATTTT
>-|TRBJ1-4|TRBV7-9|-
CASGPLWAVEKLFF
TGTGCCAGCGGACCCCTCTGGGCAGTTGAAAAACTGTTTTTT
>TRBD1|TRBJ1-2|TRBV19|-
CASTPGQGAAYGYTF
TGTGCCAGTACCCCTGGACAGGGGGCTGCCTATGGCTACACCTTC
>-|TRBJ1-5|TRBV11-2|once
CASSLRTDSNQPQHF
TGTGCCAGCAGCTTACGGACAGATAGCAATCAGCCCCAGCATTTT
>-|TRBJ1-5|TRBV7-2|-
CASSLPGTYNQPQHF
TGTGCCAGCAGTCTTCCAGGGACCTATAATCAGCCCCAGCATTTT